This T cell receptor beta chain was identified in a study of Ad26.COV2.S vaccination and SARS-CoV-2 variants (TCRdb year 2021). Context from the whole study: Donors in the vaccine arm were drawn from COV1001, a phase I-IIa trial of Ad26.COV2.S in healthy adults that was multicentre, randomized, double-blind and placebo-controlled. Dosing of Ad26.COV2.S was intramuscular, at either 5x10^10 or 1x10^11 viral particles, delivered as one shot or as two shots spaced 56 days apart. TCRbeta repertoire sequencing was used to assess the specificity and breadth of SARS-CoV-2-reactive T cell receptors after Ad26.COV2.S vaccination. A total of 32 samples were included in the TCR-sequenced set, comprising around 20 Ad26.COV2.S vaccine recipients, 5 placebo recipients and 8 SARS-CoV-2 convalescent individuals. Trial participants were randomized into five groups of five, in which low-dose or high-dose Ad26.COV2.S was given once or twice, or placebo was given on both occasions. Investigators remained blinded to trial group allocation during experiments and outcome assessment. What the study reported, not specific to this receptor: Higher spike-specific TCR breadth was observed in Ad26.COV2.S recipients than in placebo recipients (P = 0.0014). The authors noted that the TCR breadth and depth analyses may have underestimated total T cell responses. Vaccine and placebo recipients had similar non-spike TCR breadth, a finding consistent with the vaccine containing only spike. After vaccination, substantial breadth of spike-specific CD8+ and CD4+ T cell responses was reported. The study was not powered for comparison of responses between vaccine doses or regimens.

The immunoSEQ Assay was the method used to sequence TCRbeta CDR3 regions. After extraction, genomic DNA underwent amplification by bias-controlled multiplex PCR, followed by high-throughput sequencing. Turning to the authors' computational methods: To quantify the absolute abundance of each unique TCRbeta CDR3 region, sequences were collapsed and filtered. T cell fraction was estimated by normalizing TCRbeta template counts to usable DNA, with usable DNA measured through amplification of reference genes found in all nucleated cells. Repertoire TCRs were annotated as SARS-CoV-2-specific by exact matching of V gene, CDR3 amino acid sequence and J gene to a known reactive TCR set. The reference SARS-CoV-2 TCR set came from MIRA and was filtered for enrichment in COVID-19-positive ImmuneCODE repertoires, removing public or cross-reactive TCRs. Drawing on the MIRA antigens, annotated TCRs were analysed further at the level of specific ORF or position within ORF. Depth was the summed frequency of annotated unique rearrangements, while breadth was defined as annotated unique rearrangements over total unique productive rearrangements. Two-sided Wilcoxon rank-sum tests were applied when comparing TCR breadth between groups. Here the immuneACCESS table is served through TCRdb, limited to in-frame sequences with V and J called. Missing clones are a known gap in these copies; in checked studies unresolved V genes cover under half, and the rest lacks a known reason. V, J and clone size derive from that table, while D and trimming were established from the DNA sequence. Counted in this sample were a few hundred thousand clones; approximately 87% of them appeared once. 3.6% of the sample rests with the top ten.

In the case of this clone: The specificity of this receptor is unknown. Nothing much larger sits one base from this clone, and base qualities are not available.

CDR3 length: 13 amino acids, cysteine to phenylalanine. Only the CDR3 region is kept as DNA, spanning 39 bases read in frame from base 1. CDR1 SGHRS and CDR2 YFSETQ are derived from the germline V gene. V loses 4 bases of germline sequence and J loses 5 bases, and the interval between the two ends is 11 bases. The intended sense of this specimen's treatment or condition label: roughly 19 received Ad26.COV2.S at low or high dose, single or two shots; 5 received placebo; per-sample allocation not given. Repertoires of vaccine and placebo recipients were sequenced from samples taken on day 63 after the first injection. In Cohort 1b, about two dozen adults aged 18-55 years were enrolled at a single site in Boston, USA, between 29 July and 7 August 2020. Ad26.COV2.S was a replication-incompetent adenovirus type 26 vector that expressed a prefusion-stabilized SARS-CoV-2 spike protein derived from the original Wuhan strain.

The rearrangement joined TRBV5-1 to TRBJ2-3; the D gene is perhaps TRBD1, on 6 matching bases. The sequence derives from a person between 18 and 65 years old who received the Ad26.COV2.S COVID-19 vaccine or a placebo. The sequencing used peripheral blood, collected in a trial of Ad26.COV2.S vaccine versus placebo. The nucleotide sequence is given as TGCGCCAGCAGCCTGCCGGGACAAGATACGCAGTATTTT. Protein translation: CASSLPGQDTQYF.